This TCR beta chain derives from a study of beta chain features in type 1 diabetes. The CDR3 loop spans 14 amino acids. Germline values: CDR1 MGHDK, CDR2 SYGVNS. Trimming cost V 4 bases and J 0 bases, with 8 bases left between them. As every portion of the isolated RNA was reverse transcribed, the sequencing read expressed TCRB transcripts. Repertoires were generated with immunoSEQ multiplex PCR, while TCRdb's copy carries only in-frame clones and drops some. The table has 500,000 to 850,000 clones, around 15% seen once; the top ten hold less than 0.04%. Isolation of CD4+ naive, central memory, regulatory and stem cell-like memory cells was achieved by sorting via CD45RO/CCR7/CD25/CD127/CD95/CD27. Study observations and caveats: Type 1 diabetes patients showed fewer insertions and more deletions at VDJ junctions. In all four CD4+ subsets, TCRB CDR3 length was significantly, moderately reduced in type 1 diabetes. Patients showed naive, central memory and Treg TCRB repertoires that appeared more similar than those of healthy donors.

As regards this clone: Its specificity is not known.

V is TRBV25-1 and J is TRBJ2-3; no clear D gene. This sequence was found in a man aged 18 to 29 with type 1 diabetes. The sequenced sample was naive CD4+ T cells from blood. The CDR3 loop is CASSVQESTDTQYF. Here the CDR3 DNA reads TGTGCCAGCAGTGTTCAGGAAAGCACAGATACGCAGTATTTT.